The sequence of this TCR beta chain was determined in a study of T-cell memory formation after mild COVID-19. Across the study: Clustering of TCRs was largely donor specific.

Germline values: CDR1 MGHDK, CDR2 SYGVNS. V was pared by 4 bases and J by 7 bases, with 6 bases of the junction left unmatched. The CDR3 runs 13 residues. General study results and limits: Contracting clones from day 15 to 85 had balanced CD4/CD8; later expanders favoured CD4+. CD4+ contracting clones lay mainly in CM and EM, CD8+ ones in EMRA.

Note on this clonotype: The antigen is unknown.

MiXCR, run by TCRdb on the 5' RACE reads, gives a single entry per CDR3 protein. The sample records 300,000 to 400,000 distinct CDR3 sequences, around 27% being singletons. The TCR was taken from an adult woman who had mild COVID-19 (a few samples of this study predate the infection). Cell type and time point are not known. The chain carries TRBV25-1 and TRBJ2-7, with 8 bases matching TRBD1. The sample taken for sequencing was PBMCs or a T cell subset sorted from them (not recorded which). CDR3: CASSAQGAGEQYF. The CDR3 DNA sequence: TGTGCCAGCAGTGCCCAGGGGGCGGGAGAGCAGTACTTC.